Listed below are T cell receptor beta chains from one sample, sequenced in a study of T cells after yellow fever vaccination. TCRdb fed the 5' RACE reads into MiXCR, producing one record per CDR3 protein. The repertoire holds about 340,000 distinct CDR3 sequences, with over 8% as singletons. This specimen was PBMCs, taken on the day of the first yellow fever vaccination. These receptor sequences come from a man aged 18 to 30 who received the YFV17D yellow fever vaccine. Both conserved end residues are part of each CDR3.

CASSERSRGETQYF,TRBV6-1,TRBJ2-5
CASSFKDRPFGNQPQHF,TRBV7-8,TRBJ1-5
CASSKKGVDTEAFF,TRBV5-1,TRBJ1-1
CSVADRLDGYTF,TRBV29-1,TRBJ1-2
CASSTASGVPYGYTF,TRBV7-9,TRBJ1-2
CASSLPLLNTEAFF,TRBV5-6,TRBJ1-1
CASSYTGFTGELFF,TRBV6-2/TRBV6-3,TRBJ2-2
CASSLMRGDANEQFF,TRBV7-2,TRBJ2-1
CASSTGQAQPQHF,TRBV19,TRBJ1-5
CASSYSRAAAQYF,TRBV6-5,TRBJ2-7
CASSQLAGKKSDTQYF,TRBV11-2,TRBJ2-3
CASSLGQWGTEAFF,TRBV7-2,TRBJ1-1
CASSFMVYNEQFF,TRBV7-8,TRBJ2-1
CASTKGAGTEAFF,TRBV2,TRBJ1-1
CASSLQVSGANVLTF,TRBV5-1,TRBJ2-6
CASSLFLGDYGYTF,TRBV6-1,TRBJ1-2
CSAARSGSASNQPQHF,TRBV20-1,TRBJ1-5
CASSQDTYNEQFF,TRBV7-7,TRBJ2-1
CASSLGGLEQFF,TRBV12-3/TRBV12-4,TRBJ2-1